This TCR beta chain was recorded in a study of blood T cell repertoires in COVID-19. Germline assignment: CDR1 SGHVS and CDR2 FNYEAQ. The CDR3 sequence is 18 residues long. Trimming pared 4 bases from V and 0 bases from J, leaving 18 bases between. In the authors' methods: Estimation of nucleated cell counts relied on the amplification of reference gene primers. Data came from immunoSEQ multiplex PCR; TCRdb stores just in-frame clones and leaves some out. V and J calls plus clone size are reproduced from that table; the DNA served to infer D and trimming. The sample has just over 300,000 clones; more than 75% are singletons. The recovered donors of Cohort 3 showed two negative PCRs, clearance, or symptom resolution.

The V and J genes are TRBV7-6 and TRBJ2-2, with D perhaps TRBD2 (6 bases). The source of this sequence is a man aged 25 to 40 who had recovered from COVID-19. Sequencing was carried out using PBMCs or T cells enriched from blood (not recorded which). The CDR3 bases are TGTGCCAGCAGCTCCCCTCGGTCTAGCGCCTCGAACACCGGGGAGCTGTTTTTT. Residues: CASSSPRSSASNTGELFF.